This TCR beta chain was found in a study of blood T cell repertoires in COVID-19 (dated by TCRdb to the early 2020s). About the investigation overall: Samples from collaborators originated in the United States, Italy and Spain and spanned both the acute and convalescent phases of COVID-19. Where HLA class I and class II types were available, the types were taken from metadata supplied by the sample provider, not from assay-based typing. Samples were obtained from the ongoing ImmuneRACE study (first 160 participants) and from about 1,300 subjects provided by 6 global collaborators. The material from the prospective study consisted of cDNA or gDNA derived from T cells, B-cell-depleted T cells, or PBMCs. A freely available public database, intended as a resource for researchers studying the immune response to SARS-CoV-2, is where the repertoires were released. Sample metadata almost always included a de-identified subject ID, COVID-19 status, age in years and sex. Subjects who had been exposed to COVID-19, were actively infected with it, or had recovered from it provided the deeply sampled blood TCRbeta repertoires that made up the dataset.

In the prospective study, participants were 18 to 89 years old, resided in about two dozen geographic areas of the United States, and were enrolled through a virtual design. In the prospective study, participants were assigned to cohorts based on the clinical history participants reported in a screening survey and a study questionnaire. Each participant in the prospective study had whole blood, serum and a nasopharyngeal or oropharyngeal swab collected by mobile phlebotomists. Participants in the prospective study had the option to provide additional blood draws and questionnaires over an approximately 2-month period. Before DNA extraction, prospective study blood samples were shipped either frozen or at room temperature. Overall study outcomes, separate from this receptor: The amount of clinical and demographic metadata varied by source and participant and was provided uncurated.

Regarding this clone: Its antigen has not been determined. The record has no base qualities; no much larger clone is one base away. This same CDR3 is encoded by further DNA sequences in the sample.

TCRbeta CDR3 regions were amplified from genomic DNA by means of the immunoSEQ Assay, a bias-controlled multiplex PCR. The paper's data handling went like this. Nucleated cell counts per sample were estimated from amplification of reference gene primers within the assay. To quantify the absolute abundance of each unique TCRbeta CDR3 rearrangement, sequence reads were collapsed and filtered. For each sample, productive Simpson clonality was calculated as the square root of Simpson's diversity index across productive rearrangements. TCRdb took over this immuneACCESS table, retaining in-frame rearrangements with V and J assigned. Such tables are incomplete; in checked studies, under half of the missing clones stem from an unresolved V gene, and the remainder is unexplained. Clonal size and the V and J genes are those of that table, whereas D and trimming came from the DNA. Within this sample are 470,000 or so clones, with roughly 87% of them counted one time only. The biggest ten clones account for nearly 2% of the sample.

The CDR3 contains 15 residues, cysteine and phenylalanine counted. CDR3 DNA only is kept here, 45 bases in frame from base 1. V loses 4 bases at its end and J loses 4 bases; junction bases beyond the gene matches: 6. CDR1 and CDR2 are read off the germline V gene as SGDLS and YYNGEE. The TCR sequence derives from a young woman with acute COVID-19. The rearrangement combines TRBV9 with TRBJ1-5; TRBD1 lines up with 9 middle nucleotides. Material: PBMCs or T cells enriched from blood (not recorded which). CDR3 protein: CASSPGTGSNQPQHF. The DNA is TGTGCCAGCAGCCCCGGGACAGGGTCAAATCAGCCCCAGCATTTT.